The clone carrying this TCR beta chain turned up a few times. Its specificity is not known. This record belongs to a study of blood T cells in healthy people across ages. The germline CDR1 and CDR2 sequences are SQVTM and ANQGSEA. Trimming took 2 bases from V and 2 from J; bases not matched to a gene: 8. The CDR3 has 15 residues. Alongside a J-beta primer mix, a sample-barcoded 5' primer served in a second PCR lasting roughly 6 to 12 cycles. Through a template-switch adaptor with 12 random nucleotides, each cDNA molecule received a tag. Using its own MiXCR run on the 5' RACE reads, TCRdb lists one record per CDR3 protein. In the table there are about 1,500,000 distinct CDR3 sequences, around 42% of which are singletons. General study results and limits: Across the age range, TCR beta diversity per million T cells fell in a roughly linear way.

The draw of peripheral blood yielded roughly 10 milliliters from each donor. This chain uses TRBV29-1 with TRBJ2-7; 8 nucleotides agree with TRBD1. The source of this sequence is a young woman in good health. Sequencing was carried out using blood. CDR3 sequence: CSVERAWTGPYEQYF. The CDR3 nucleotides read TGCAGCGTTGAAAGAGCTTGGACAGGGCCCTACGAGCAGTACTTC.